This T cell receptor (beta chain) appears in the sequencing data of a study of beta chain features in type 1 diabetes. At the level of the study: Examination covered some 99,000,000 sorted cells spanning all samples. General study results and limits: The naive, central memory and Treg TCRB repertoires of patients appeared to be more similar to one another than those of healthy donors. Significant though moderate, a shortening of TCRB CDR3s appeared in all four CD4+ subsets of Type 1 diabetes patients.

The entirety of the isolated RNA underwent reverse transcription, so expressed TCRB transcripts were sequenced. Data came from immunoSEQ multiplex PCR; TCRdb stores just in-frame clones and leaves some out. The sample lists 150,000 or so clones, roughly 8% occurring once. This clone was seen a handful of times. The antigen remains undetermined. This CDR3 comprises 12 residues. Germline CDR1 is KGHSH and CDR2 is LQKENI. Germline trimming cut 6 bases from V and 6 bases from J; bases unmatched to any gene: 3. The gene calls are TRBV18 and TRBJ1-1, with 8 bases identical to TRBD1. The sequence was collected from a woman between 18 and 29 years old with type 1 diabetes. Sequencing was carried out using central memory CD4+ T cells from blood. The CDR3, as DNA: TGTGCCAGCTCCGGGACAGGTCCTGAAGCTTTCTTT. Translation: CASSGTGPEAFF. The full variable domain, rest sourced from reference TRBV18 and TRBJ1-1, is NAGVMQNPRHLVRRRGQEARLRCSPMKGHSHVYWYRQLPEEGLKFMVYLQKENIIDESGMPKERFSAEFPKEGPSILRIQQVVRGDSAAYFCASSGTGPEAFFGQGTRLTVV.